The rows below give T cell receptor beta chains drawn from one sample of a study of CD8+ T cells in alopecia areata. Assay used: immunoSEQ multiplex PCR; TCRdb lists only in-frame clones, some missing. The table records 120,000 or so clones, 61% of them present only once. The sample consisted of CD4+ T cells sorted from blood, taken at week 4, from a patient treated with tofacitinib. Receptors originate from a human donor with alopecia areata. CDR3s include the opening cysteine and the closing phenylalanine or tryptophan. Each record gives: J gene, D gene, V gene, clone size, CDR3 DNA, CDR3 protein. The D gene is left open where the match is weak. Where a row states a size, it is once, few, many or the class of an expanded clone; other rows omit it.

j_gene: TRBJ2-1; d_gene: NA; v_gene: TRBV7-9; abundance: NA; CDR3nt: TGTGCCAGCAGCGTGACTGTAAATGAGCAGTTCTTC; CDR3aa: CASSVTVNEQFF
j_gene: TRBJ2-1; d_gene: NA; v_gene: TRBV4-1; abundance: NA; CDR3nt: TGCGCCAGCAGCCAAGATGTACCGGCTGAGCAGTTCTTC; CDR3aa: CASSQDVPAEQFF
j_gene: TRBJ2-3; d_gene: NA; v_gene: TRBV7-7; abundance: NA; CDR3nt: TGTGCCAGCAGCCAGGCCCGGGCAGATACGCAGTATTTT; CDR3aa: CASSQARADTQYF
j_gene: TRBJ2-5; d_gene: NA; v_gene: TRBV7-6; abundance: once; CDR3nt: TGTGCCAGCAGGCCAGGGGGGTTTCGAGAGACCCAGTACTTC; CDR3aa: CASRPGGFRETQYF
j_gene: TRBJ2-5; d_gene: TRBD1; v_gene: TRBV6-6; abundance: NA; CDR3nt: TGTGCCAGCAGTTGGGGGACAGGGCAGACCCAGTACTTC; CDR3aa: CASSWGTGQTQYF
j_gene: TRBJ2-1; d_gene: NA; v_gene: TRBV23-1; abundance: NA; CDR3nt: TGCGCCAGCAGTTACTACTCCTACAATGAGCAGTTCTTC; CDR3aa: CASSYYSYNEQFF
j_gene: TRBJ2-2; d_gene: NA; v_gene: TRBV30; abundance: NA; CDR3nt: TGCACAATGACAGCCGCGAACACCGGGGAGCTGTTTTTT; CDR3aa: CTMTAANTGELFF
j_gene: TRBJ2-3; d_gene: NA; v_gene: TRBV7-2; abundance: few; CDR3nt: TGTGCCAGCAGCTTAGCCGGGCCCCTAACTGATACGCAGTATTTT; CDR3aa: CASSLAGPLTDTQYF
j_gene: TRBJ1-2; d_gene: TRBD1; v_gene: TRBV9; abundance: many; CDR3nt: TGTGCCAGCAGCCCCCTACCCTCAGGGGGCCTCTATGGCTACACCTTC; CDR3aa: CASSPLPSGGLYGYTF
j_gene: TRBJ2-5; d_gene: NA; v_gene: TRBV7-7; abundance: NA; CDR3nt: TGTGCCAGCAGCCCGAATAGCCTTGAGACCCAGTACTTC; CDR3aa: CASSPNSLETQYF
j_gene: TRBJ1-2; d_gene: NA; v_gene: TRBV5-1; abundance: NA; CDR3nt: TGCGCCAGCAGCTTGACTGACAGCAACTATGGCTACACCTTC; CDR3aa: CASSLTDSNYGYTF
j_gene: TRBJ2-3; d_gene: TRBD2; v_gene: TRBV7-3; abundance: NA; CDR3nt: TGTGCCAGCAGCCTTGGACTAGCGGGAGATGGCACAGATACGCAGTATTTT; CDR3aa: CASSLGLAGDGTDTQYF
j_gene: TRBJ2-3; d_gene: TRBD2; v_gene: TRBV7-2; abundance: NA; CDR3nt: TGTGCCAGCAGCTCAGGACTAGACGTAGATACGCAGTATTTT; CDR3aa: CASSSGLDVDTQYF
j_gene: TRBJ1-2; d_gene: TRBD1; v_gene: TRBV5-4; abundance: NA; CDR3nt: TGTGCCAGCGTCCGGGACAGGGAGTTTTATGGCTACACCTTC; CDR3aa: CASVRDREFYGYTF
j_gene: TRBJ2-1; d_gene: TRBD2; v_gene: TRBV9; abundance: few; CDR3nt: TGTGCCAGCAGCCCTAGCGGGAGTTATGAGCAGTTCTTC; CDR3aa: CASSPSGSYEQFF
j_gene: TRBJ1-3; d_gene: NA; v_gene: TRBV4-1; abundance: NA; CDR3nt: TGCGCCAGCAGCCAAGATGGAAACACCATATATTTT; CDR3aa: CASSQDGNTIYF
j_gene: TRBJ1-2; d_gene: TRBD1; v_gene: TRBV4-1; abundance: NA; CDR3nt: TGCGCCAGCAGCCTCGTGACGGGGCAGGGGGTAGCTGGCTACACCTTC; CDR3aa: CASSLVTGQGVAGYTF
j_gene: TRBJ1-1; d_gene: NA; v_gene: TRBV29-1; abundance: few; CDR3nt: TGCACTGAAGGGGGGGGCGCTGAAGCTTTCTTT; CDR3aa: CTEGGGAEAFF
j_gene: TRBJ2-5; d_gene: TRBD2; v_gene: TRBV27; abundance: NA; CDR3nt: TGTGCCAGCAGTTTAGTATACGAGGGGGGGCTGCGGGGGGGTGAGACCCAGTACTTC; CDR3aa: CASSLVYEGGLRGGETQYF
j_gene: TRBJ2-2; d_gene: NA; v_gene: TRBV9; abundance: NA; CDR3nt: TGTGCCAGCAGCGTAGAAGAAAACACCGGGGAGCTGTTTTTT; CDR3aa: CASSVEENTGELFF